The 31 T cell receptor beta chains listed next were all sequenced from one sample in a study of T cell clonality in common variable immunodeficiency. Sequenced by immunoSEQ multiplex PCR; TCRdb stores in-frame clones only, minus some. Altogether about 52,000 clones were found in the sample, and no singletons occur. Source material: peripheral blood mononuclear cells. All receptors derive from a person between 18 and 69 years old in good health.

This clone was detected a few times. The observed sequence ends 3 residues before the CDR3 terminus, with the missing tail filled in from the germline J gene. The chain uses TRBV20-1 and TRBJ1-2; a weak D match, TRBD1 (5 bases). Germline lookup yields CDR1 DFQATT and CDR2 SNEGSKA (reference sequence). V was cut by 0 bases and J by 4 bases, with 18 bases left in between. This CDR3 contains 16 residues. CDR3 amino acids: CSARDMGRAPSYGYTF. CDR3 bases read: TGCAGTGCTAGAGATATGGGCAGGGCCCCATCCTATGGC.

This clone was recorded at least ten times. The CDR3 end falls 3 residues outside the read, so it is completed with the germline J gene. The chain uses TRBV20-1 and TRBJ2-1; 12 bases fit TRBD1. V gave up 7 bases and J gave up 9 bases; unmatched junction bases: 10. Germline-derived CDR1 and CDR2 are DFQATT and SNEGSKA (reference sequence). The CDR3 loop spans 14 amino acids. CDR3 DNA, as far as it was read: TGCAGTGGTCGCGTGGGACAGGGGGCGGGTGAG. This translates into CSGRVGQGAGE. The whole CDR3 is CSGRVGQGAGEQFF.

Turning to this clone: The read ends 3 residues before the CDR3 terminus; that terminus is restored from the germline J gene. This chain joins TRBV10-2 and TRBJ2-5, with D possibly being TRBD1 (6 bases). CDR3 length equals 12 residues. CDR1 and CDR2 (germline): WSHSY, SAAADI. V lost 8 bases and J lost 5, with 12 bases in between. The CDR3: CASSPQGETQYF. Incomplete CDR3 DNA: TGCGCCAGCTCCCCGCAGGGGGAGACC.

A few counts support this clone. The CDR3 extends 3 residues past the end of the read, so its final part is completed from the germline J gene. V is TRBV7-9 and J is TRBJ1-2; TRBD1 aligns across 8 bases. The V segment lost 5 bases and the J segment 2 bases; nucleotides outside the gene matches: 1. The CDR3 has 13 amino acids. Germline V gene data show CDR1 as SEHNR and CDR2 as FQNEAQ (reference sequence). CDR3 bases read: TGTGCCAGCAGCCGACAGGGGAACTATGGC. It is translated as CASSRQGNYG. The CDR3 as a whole reads CASSRQGNYGYTF.

This clone was counted many times. The missing CDR3 end, 3 residues past where the read stops, is filled in from the germline J gene. The chain couples TRBV30 to TRBJ2-3, with 15 nucleotides matching TRBD2. CDR3 length: 17 amino acids. CDR1 and CDR2 from the germline V gene are GTSNPN and SVGIG (reference sequence). The covered CDR3 bases are TGTGCCTGGAATACGGGACTAGCGGGAGGTAAAGGAGAGACG. Encoded protein: CAWNTGLAGGKGET. The complete CDR3 protein is CAWNTGLAGGKGETQYF.

This clone was observed many times. The CDR3 goes on 3 residues after the read ends, and that part is filled in from the germline J gene. The J gene is TRBJ1-1, the V gene TRBV20-1; D gene unclear. The CDR3 sequence is 15 residues long. V shed 4 bases and J shed 1 base, with 16 bases lying between them. Germline V gene lookup returns CDR1 DFQATT and CDR2 SNEGSKA (reference sequence). Here the CDR3 reads CSATPAAVPNTEAFF. The DNA read from the CDR3 is TGCAGTGCTACCCCTGCGGCAGTCCCGAACACTGAA.

This clone was picked up many times. The junction and the germline gene differ at one end; a read error may be behind it. Sequencing ends 3 residues short of the CDR3 end; the germline J gene provides the rest. V usage is TRBV4-2 and J usage is TRBJ2-3; the D gene is possibly TRBD2 (7 bases). The germline V gene has CDR1 LGHNA and CDR2 YNFKEQ. The CDR3 consists of 16 residues. The CDR3 spells CASSQVSGGSADTQYF. The sequenced part of the CDR3 DNA is TGCGCCAGCAGCCAAGTGTCGGGGGGCAGCGCAGATACG.

This clone was picked up a small number of times. The read gets to within 3 residues of the CDR3 end, and the germline J gene fills in the rest. V and J are TRBV2 and TRBJ2-5, with 10 bases aligning to TRBD2. The ends lost 2 bases at V and 5 bases at J; junction bases unmatched: 5. The CDR3 totals 15 residues. Germline-derived CDR1 and CDR2 are SNHLY and FYNNEI. CDR3 bases read: TGTGCCAGCAGTGAAATAGCGGGGGGTGGTGAGACC. Amino acids: CASSEIAGGGET. In full, the CDR3 is CASSEIAGGGETQYF.

This clone came up many times. The read ends 3 residues shy of where the CDR3 ends; the end is completed using the germline J gene. The rearrangement links TRBV20-1 to TRBJ2-1; D tentatively fits TRBD1 or TRBD2 (5 bases each). Looked up from germline, CDR1 is DFQATT and CDR2 is SNEGSKA (reference sequence). This CDR3 region has 13 residues. With 6 bases removed from V and 7 bases from J, the gap between germline ends came to 16 bases. The sequenced part of the CDR3 DNA is TGCAGTGCACCGGACCGAGGGGTGAATGAG. It yields the protein CSAPDRGVNE. The whole CDR3 is CSAPDRGVNEQFF.

At least ten counts were recorded for this clone. One junction end disagrees with the germline gene, perhaps due to a read error. The missing CDR3 end, 3 residues past where the read stops, is filled in from the germline J gene. The chain is built from TRBV4-2 and TRBJ2-7, with 7 positions matching TRBD1. The CDR3 is made up of 14 amino acids. Germline V gives CDR1 LGHNA, CDR2 YNFKEQ. The CDR3 protein is CASSQEWTGYEQYF. The sequenced part of the CDR3 DNA is TGCGCCAGCAGCCAAGAATGGACAGGATACGAG.

At least ten counts were recorded for this clone. With the read ending 3 residues before the CDR3 end, the germline J gene is used to fill in that end. This chain joins TRBV7-9 and TRBJ1-1, with a tentative D call TRBD1 (6 bases). The length of the CDR3 is 15 residues. V was shortened by 1 base and J by 1 base, with 10 bases between the two germline ends. Germline V gives CDR1 SEHNR, CDR2 FQNEAQ (reference sequence). The CDR3 reads CASSLEQGWNTEAFF. The sequenced CDR3 bases are TGTGCCAGCAGCTTAGAACAGGGCTGGAACACTGAA.

Comment on this clone: The read falls 3 residues short of the CDR3 end, and the missing part is taken from the germline J gene. The genes are TRBV5-1 and TRBJ1-3; D is ambiguous. Germline CDR1 and CDR2: SGHRS and YFSETQ. The CDR3 covers 16 residues. Between the trimmed V and J ends, which lost 0 bases and 3 bases, there was a span of 13 bases. CDR3: CASSLEVQIGGNTIYF. CDR3 DNA, as far as it was read: TGCGCCAGCAGCTTGGAGGTACAGATTGGTGGAAACACC. The full variable domain, its missing parts supplied by reference TRBV5-1 and TRBJ1-3, is KAGVTQTPRYLIKTRGQQVTLSCSPISGHRSVSWYQQTPGQGLQFLFEYFSETQRNKGNFPGRFSGRQFSNSRSEMNVSTLELGDSALYLCASSLEVQIGGNTIYFGEGSWLTVV.

This clone was detected many times. The read gets to within 3 residues of the CDR3 end, and the germline J gene fills in the rest. The genes are TRBV7-3 and TRBJ1-2; a possible D gene is TRBD1 (5 bases). The CDR3 totals 13 residues. The germline V gene has CDR1 SGHTA and CDR2 FQGTGA. CDR3 bases read: TGTGCCAGCAGCCCCCATGGGGGGGGAGGC. It yields the protein CASSPHGGGG. The full CDR3 protein is CASSPHGGGGYTF.

This clone was seen many times. With the read ending 3 residues before the CDR3 end, the germline J gene is used to fill in that end. V is TRBV7-8 and J is TRBJ2-3; D gene uncertain. Germline lookup yields CDR1 SGHVS and CDR2 FQNEAQ. This CDR3 has 11 residues. V lost 5 bases to trimming and J lost 4 bases, with 4 bases between them. The DNA read from the CDR3 is TGTGCCAGCAGCCGGTCAGATACG. This translates into CASSRSDT. The whole CDR3 is CASSRSDTQYF.

This clone was observed a few times. The chain's CDR3 is CASSRGGNTEAFF. The part of the CDR3 DNA that was read is TGTGCCAGCAGCCGGGGGGGGAACACTGAA. The rearrangement joins TRBV7-9 to TRBJ1-1; the D gene is possibly TRBD1 (5 bases). The sequenced fragment ends 3 residues before the CDR3 boundary, so the rest is inferred from the germline J gene. Trimming removed 5 bases from V and 1 base from J, with 8 bases in between. The germline CDR1 and CDR2 sequences are SEHNR and FQNEAQ (reference sequence). This CDR3 region has 13 residues.

This clone was seen ten or more times. The CDR3 goes on 3 residues after the read ends, and that part is filled in from the germline J gene. The V call is TRBV6-2 or TRBV6-3, the J call TRBJ2-1, with 8 bases matching TRBD1. The germline V gene has CDR1 MNHEY and CDR2 SVGEGT. There are 15 residues in the CDR3. Trimming took 2 bases from V and 6 from J; bases not matched to a gene: 6. This CDR3 is CASSYVGQGPNEQFF. The part of the CDR3 DNA that was read is TGTGCCAGCAGTTACGTAGGACAGGGTCCCAATGAG.

This clone came up many times. This CDR3 reads CASSYGTGSYEQYF. The covered CDR3 bases are TGTGCCAGCAGCTACGGGACAGGTTCATACGAG. The chain is built from TRBV7-9 and TRBJ2-7; 8 positions agree with TRBD1. The sequence runs out 3 residues before the end of the CDR3; the remainder is reconstructed from the germline J gene. Trimming cost V 4 bases and J 4 bases; bases outside gene matches: 6. The CDR3 loop spans 14 amino acids. CDR1 is SEHNR, CDR2 FQNEAQ, per germline (reference sequence).

This clone was counted many times. The read comes to an end 3 residues before the CDR3 does, leaving the germline J gene to fill in the end. J is TRBJ1-2 and V is TRBV5-4; tentative D call: TRBD1 (5 bases). This CDR3 comprises 15 residues. Trimming stripped 4 bases from V and 6 bases from J, with 19 bases between. CDR1 is SGHNT and CDR2 is YYREEE in the germline V gene (reference sequence). CDR3 DNA, as far as it was read: TGTGCCAGCAGCCTGGGGATGTTTCAGGGAGATGGC. Translated: CASSLGMFQGDG. The full CDR3 reads CASSLGMFQGDGYTF.

In its sample, this clone was seen many times. The read falls 3 residues short of the CDR3 end, and the missing part is taken from the germline J gene. This sequence joins TRBV19 and TRBJ2-7, with D possibly being TRBD2 (6 bases). CDR1 LNHDA and CDR2 SQIVND come from the germline V gene (reference sequence). The CDR3 has 14 amino acids. Trimming removed 5 bases from V and 2 bases from J, with 13 bases in between. The CDR3 sequence is CASSLGGTTYEQYF. The sequenced part of the CDR3 DNA is TGTGCCAGTAGTTTGGGGGGAACGACCTACGAG.

Comment on this clone: The read ends 3 residues before the CDR3 terminus; that terminus is restored from the germline J gene. V is TRBV6-2 or TRBV6-3 and J is TRBJ1-1, with D possibly matching TRBD1 (5 bases). This CDR3 region has 14 residues. Germline V gene sequence: CDR1 MNHEY, CDR2 SVGEGT. The DNA read from the CDR3 is TGTGCCAGCAGTTACGGGACTAGCGCCTACGAG. This translates into CASSYGTSAYE. Given in full, the CDR3 is CASSYGTSAYEAFF.

Points on this clone: The read terminates 3 residues before the CDR3 end, so the remaining end is supplied by the germline J gene. V and J are TRBV19 and TRBJ1-4; TRBD1 aligns across 7 bases. The CDR3 runs to 17 residues. Germline V gene lookup returns CDR1 LNHDA and CDR2 SQIVND (reference sequence). The J segment lost 0 bases and the V segment lost 11 bases, leaving 15 bases of the junction unmatched. The CDR3 bases that were read are TGTGCCGCCTGCCAGGGGGGCCGACCCGCAACTAATGAAAAA. It codes for CAACQGGRPATNEK. The entire CDR3 protein reads CAACQGGRPATNEKLFF.

This clone was counted ten times or more. The read ends 3 residues shy of where the CDR3 ends; the end is completed using the germline J gene. The V call is TRBV5-5, the J call TRBJ2-1, with TRBD2 identical over 15 bases. The CDR3 contains 15 residues. Germline trimming cut 4 bases from V and 7 bases from J; bases unmatched to any gene: 3. Germline V gene sequence: CDR1 SGHKS, CDR2 YYEKEE (reference sequence). The CDR3 is CASSAGLAGGNEQFF. CDR3 bases read: TGTGCCAGCAGCGCGGGACTAGCGGGGGGAAATGAG.

This clone was observed at least ten times. The CDR3 end lies 3 residues beyond the end of the read and is filled in from the germline J gene. The rearrangement links TRBV5-6 to TRBJ1-1; 7 bases are a match to TRBD1. Trimming took 1 base from V and 4 from J; bases not matched to a gene: 7. This CDR3 spans 15 amino acids. Germline V gives CDR1 SGHDT, CDR2 YYEEEE. The CDR3 protein is CASSLPTGLGTEAFF. Partial CDR3 DNA: TGTGCCAGCAGCTTGCCGACAGGGCTGGGCACTGAA.

This clone has ten or more counts. From the germline J gene comes the end of the CDR3, since the read stops 3 residues before it. The rearrangement uses TRBV19 and TRBJ2-5; tentatively, D is TRBD2 (5 bases). The CDR3 consists of 14 residues. Germline assignment: CDR1 LNHDA and CDR2 SQIVND (reference sequence). V dropped 3 bases and J dropped 5 bases, with 13 bases sitting between them. The CDR3 is CASSISSGVETQYF. Partial CDR3 DNA: TGTGCCAGTAGTATCTCCAGCGGAGTTGAGACC.

This clone was seen ten or more times. The sequenced fragment ends 3 residues before the CDR3 boundary, so the rest is inferred from the germline J gene. The chain is built from TRBV7-2 and TRBJ2-5; a weak D match, TRBD1 (5 bases). Trimming removed 4 bases from V and 1 base from J, with 13 bases in between. This CDR3 region has 15 residues. The germline CDR1 and CDR2 sequences are SGHTA and FQGNSA. CDR3: CASSSQTDFQETQYF. The CDR3 bases that were read are TGTGCCAGCAGCTCACAGACAGATTTCCAAGAGACC.

This clone was detected ten times or more. Read data end 3 residues before the CDR3 end; the end is taken from the germline J gene. The V and J genes are TRBV19 and TRBJ1-5; maybe TRBD1 (6 bases). The length of the CDR3 is 14 residues. With 6 bases removed from V and 7 bases from J, the gap between germline ends came to 16 bases. In germline, CDR1 is LNHDA, CDR2 SQIVND (reference sequence). The CDR3 protein is CASSGSPGEQPQHF. CDR3 DNA (partial): TGTGCCAGTAGCGGGTCGCCAGGGGAACAGCCC.

This clone was seen at least ten times. The DNA read from the CDR3 is TGTGCCAGCGATAGGACAGCCACAGATACG. Its protein is CASDRTATDT. The whole CDR3 sequence reads CASDRTATDTQYF. The V call is TRBV2, the J call TRBJ2-3, with a possible D match to TRBD1 (6 bases). With the read ending 3 residues before the CDR3 end, the germline J gene is used to fill in that end. Germline CDR1 and CDR2: SNHLY and FYNNEI. This CDR3 spans 13 amino acids. V gave up 8 bases and J gave up 2 bases, with 11 bases separating them.

This clone came up many times. Read sequence stops 3 residues before the CDR3 end, and the germline J gene provides the missing end. The rearrangement uses TRBV6-2 or TRBV6-3 and TRBJ1-2, with no clear D. The germline V gene has CDR1 MNHEY and CDR2 SVGEGT. The CDR3 sequence is 15 residues long. The DNA read from the CDR3 is TGTGCCAGCAGTTACTCGTCCACGAGGATGGGCGGC. Protein sequence: CASSYSSTRMGG. The whole CDR3 protein reads CASSYSSTRMGGYTF.

A few counts support this clone. Germline is not matched at one junction end, which may reflect a read error. The CDR3 end lies 3 residues beyond the end of the read and is filled in from the germline J gene. This sequence joins TRBV7-8 and TRBJ2-3; 7 nucleotides agree with TRBD1. Germline values: CDR1 SGHVS, CDR2 FQNEAQ. The CDR3 length is 15 residues. The sequenced part of the CDR3 DNA is TGTGCCAGCAGCCCGGACAGGCTGGACACAGGTACG. It specifies CASSPDRLDTGT. The CDR3 reads in full as CASSPDRLDTGTQYF.

In this sample, this clone turned up many times. The read ends 3 residues early relative to the CDR3; the germline J gene fills the gap. The V call is TRBV20-1, the J call TRBJ2-1; D is perhaps TRBD2 (5 bases). The CDR3 spans 14 residues. CDR1 and CDR2 from the germline V gene are DFQATT and SNEGSKA (reference sequence). V was pared by 4 bases and J by 9 bases, with 19 bases between. The sequenced part of the CDR3 DNA is TGCAGTGCTACCACTAGAGCCTCCCTCGGTGAG. Residues: CSATTRASLGE. The whole CDR3 is CSATTRASLGEQFF.

This clone has more than one count but fewer than ten. With the read ending 3 residues before the CDR3 end, the germline J gene is used to fill in that end. The rearrangement joins TRBV29-1 to TRBJ1-2; D might be TRBD1 (6 bases). CDR1 SQVTM and CDR2 ANQGSEA come from the germline V gene. This CDR3 has 12 residues. Between the trimmed V and J ends, which lost 5 bases and 2 bases, there was a span of 9 bases. CDR3 loop: CSVLQGNYGYTF. The CDR3 bases that were read are TGCAGCGTTCTACAGGGAAACTATGGC.